Following are 19 T cell receptor beta chains from one sample sequenced in a study of post-analysis software for immune sequencing data. TCR beta cDNA libraries had unique molecular identifiers. TCRdb redid the calling of the PCR reads with MiXCR, one entry per CDR3 protein. In the table there are hundreds of thousands of distinct CDR3 sequences, 25% to 30% of which are singletons. Study results and caveats: Four or five TRBV segments were more frequent in patients than controls; TRBV5-6, TRBV5-1 and TRBV20-1 belonged to this group.

The antigens for these receptors are not known. Sequencing was done on a sample of blood. The receptors come from a girl between 5 and 17 years old with multiple sclerosis.

The rearrangement uses TRBV4-3 and TRBJ2-7; no firm D call. CDR1 is LGHNA and CDR2 is YSLEER in the germline V gene. This CDR3 contains 15 residues. The CDR3 is CLSSPGPGPTNEQYF. In nucleotides, the CDR3 is TGCCTGAGCAGCCCGGGCCCGGGCCCGACCAACGAGCAGTACTTC.

This sequence joins TRBV4-1 and TRBJ2-1, with D maybe TRBD2 (6 bases). The CDR3 spans 17 residues. Germline CDR1 and CDR2: MGHRA and YSYEKL. The ends were cut back, 0 bases at V and 2 bases at J, with 14 bases in the middle. The CDR3 is CASSQEGLATAYNEQFF. The CDR3 DNA reads TGCGCCAGCAGCCAAGAGGGTCTAGCGACGGCCTACAATGAGCAGTTCTTC.

This clonotype showed up just once. This chain uses TRBV7-2 with TRBJ2-5; no reliable D call. The J call may be wrong; the DNA end is better matched by TRBJ2-7. Germline V CDR1 and CDR2: SGHTA, FQGNSA. This CDR3 contains 13 residues. DNA for the CDR3: TGTGCCAGCAGCTTAGCCGAGTTATCCGAGCAGTACTTC. It codes for CASSLAELSEQYF.

The chain carries TRBV11-3 and TRBJ2-7; maybe TRBD2 (5 bases). Germline V gives CDR1 SGHNT, CDR2 YENEEA. The CDR3 length is 15 residues. V lost 5 bases and J 5 bases, leaving 19 bases between the germline ends. The CDR3, as DNA: TGTGCCAGCAGCGAGAGTTCGGGAATAGGCGACGAGCAGTACTTC. It specifies CASSESSGIGDEQYF.

This chain uses TRBV10-3 with TRBJ2-5; 8 positions match TRBD1. Germline loops: CDR1 ENHRY, CDR2 SYGVKD. The junction had 3 bases not matched to a gene; V was cut back by 1 base and J by 2 bases. The CDR3 consists of 15 residues. The CDR3: CAISEWDRTQETQYF. The CDR3 coding sequence is TGTGCCATCAGTGAGTGGGACAGGACACAAGAGACCCAGTACTTC.

The CDR3 DNA is TGTGCCAGCAGCCGACAGGGAGACACCTTC. It codes for CASSRQGDTF. V and J are TRBV11-2 and TRBJ1-2, with 7 nucleotides matching TRBD1. Germline trimming cut 5 bases from V and 12 bases from J; bases unmatched to any gene: 3. Germline CDR1 and CDR2: SGHAT and FQNNGV. This CDR3 region has 10 residues.

As to this clonotype: A much larger clone lies a single base off, so this may be a read error. This sequence joins TRBV27 and TRBJ2-5; D remains ambiguous. The CDR3 sequence is 15 residues long. CDR1 and CDR2 (germline): MNHEY, SMNVEV (reference sequence). The CDR3 bases are TGTACCAGCAGTTCCGCCTGGGCAGGCCAAGAGACCCAGTACTTC. It translates to CTSSSAWAGQETQYF.

The rearrangement links TRBV7-7 to TRBJ2-5, with 8 positions matching TRBD1. Germline V lookup: CDR1 SSHAT, CDR2 FNYEAQ (reference sequence). Trimming removed 6 bases from V and 3 bases from J; junction bases left unmatched: 6. CDR3 size: 14 residues. CDR3 residues: CASSPSTGEETQYF. CDR3 in DNA: TGTGCCAGCAGTCCTTCGACAGGGGAAGAGACCCAGTACTTC.

V gene TRBV5-6 combines with J gene TRBJ2-7, with D possibly matching TRBD2 (6 bases). The CDR3 totals 16 residues. V was pared by 5 bases and J by 1 base, with 19 bases between. The germline V gene encodes CDR1 SGHDT and CDR2 YYEEEE. The CDR3 protein is CASSSLSGEMSYEQYF. The CDR3 nucleotides are TGTGCCAGCAGTTCGCTTTCGGGGGAAATGTCCTACGAGCAGTACTTC.

The J gene is TRBJ1-5, the V gene TRBV7-9, with a tentative D call TRBD1 (5 bases). Germline V gene sequence: CDR1 SEHNR, CDR2 FQNEAQ (reference sequence). V was clipped by 4 bases and J by 0 bases, with 10 bases between them. The CDR3 is made up of 15 amino acids. The CDR3 protein is CASSSGGNSNQPQHF. CDR3 bases: TGTGCCAGCAGCTCCGGGGGTAATAGCAATCAGCCCCAGCATTTT.

This clonotype was detected a few times. The chain employs TRBV15 and TRBJ2-1; D is uncertain. Trimming took 6 bases from V and 4 from J, leaving 13 bases between them. The CDR3 runs 14 residues. Germline values: CDR1 LNHNV, CDR2 YYDKDF (reference sequence). For the CDR3, the DNA is TGTGCCACCAGAGACGACCAGACGTACAATGAGCAGTTCTTC. This sequence encodes CATRDDQTYNEQFF.

This clonotype was seen only a few times. CDR3 in amino acids: CSVAPGVSQPQHF. The CDR3 region has the DNA TGCAGCGTAGCGCCGGGGGTTAGTCAGCCCCAGCATTTT. The chain couples TRBV29-1 to TRBJ1-5; D perhaps matches TRBD1 (5 bases). Trimming took 6 bases from V and 6 from J, leaving 15 bases between them. CDR3 length: 13 residues. Looked up from germline, CDR1 is SQVTM and CDR2 is ANQGSEA.

This clonotype was detected ten times or more. The genes are TRBV29-1 and TRBJ1-4, with D uncertain. CDR3 length: 13 residues. Germline CDR1 is SQVTM and CDR2 is ANQGSEA. Trimming shortened V by 4 bases and J by 2 bases, and 8 bases separated the two germline ends. Written as DNA, the CDR3 is TGCAGCGTTGTGCGGGGTACTAATGAAAAACTGTTTTTT. This codes for CSVVRGTNEKLFF.

This clonotype was detected a few times. This chain connects TRBV9 to TRBJ2-4, with TRBD2 as a possible D gene (6 bases). V was pared by 3 bases and J by 8 bases, with 18 bases between. Germline V gene data show CDR1 as SGDLS and CDR2 as YYNGEE. The CDR3 is made up of 15 amino acids. Here the CDR3 reads CASSAHLGGEHIQYF. The DNA of the CDR3 is TGTGCCAGCAGCGCCCACTTGGGGGGTGAGCACATTCAGTACTTC.

This clonotype was counted only a few times. V gene TRBV20-1 combines with J gene TRBJ1-1; 7 bases match TRBD1. The junction had 9 bases not matched to a gene; V was cut back by 6 bases and J by 2 bases. The CDR3 has 14 amino acids. Germline V lookup: CDR1 DFQATT, CDR2 SNEGSKA (reference sequence). DNA for the CDR3: TGCAGTGCCAGAAGGGGGCTCGCCAACACTGAAGCTTTCTTT. Protein product: CSARRGLANTEAFF.

This chain uses TRBV7-8 with TRBJ1-1; maybe TRBD1 (6 bases). This CDR3 spans 14 amino acids. The V end was cut by 4 bases, the J end by 5 bases, with 14 bases between. Germline loops: CDR1 SGHVS, CDR2 FQNEAQ. The CDR3 DNA reads TGTGCCAGCAGCTACTACCAGGGGTGGACTGAAGCTTTCTTT. Amino acids: CASSYYQGWTEAFF.

This clonotype was observed a few times. This sequence joins TRBV29-1 and TRBJ2-7; D remains unclear. The V end lost 2 bases, the J end lost 6 bases, and 8 bases lay between the germline ends. The germline gives CDR1 SQVTM, CDR2 ANQGSEA. This CDR3 spans 11 amino acids. DNA for the CDR3: TGCAGCGTTGAAAAGGGTCTCGAGCAGTACTTC. It encodes CSVEKGLEQYF.

This clonotype was seen a few times. The J gene is TRBJ1-2, the V gene TRBV28; possible D gene TRBD1, 5 bases. Between the trimmed V and J ends, which lost 4 bases and 8 bases, there was a span of 11 bases. The CDR3 totals 12 residues. Germline V gene sequence: CDR1 MDHEN, CDR2 SYDVKM. DNA for the CDR3: TGTGCCAGCAGTTCGGGGCTCGGGGGCTACACCTTC. Translating gives CASSSGLGGYTF.

In this sample, this clonotype turned up a few times. This rearrangement joins TRBV5-1 to TRBJ2-3, with 7 nucleotides matching TRBD2. Unmatched junction bases numbered 11, after V lost 4 bases and J lost 0 bases. CDR1 is SGHRS, CDR2 YFSETQ, per germline. The CDR3 runs 17 residues. The CDR3 DNA reads as TGCGCCAGCAGCGCAAAGCGTCTAGCGGCTAGCACAGATACGCAGTATTTT. Protein: CASSAKRLAASTDTQYF.